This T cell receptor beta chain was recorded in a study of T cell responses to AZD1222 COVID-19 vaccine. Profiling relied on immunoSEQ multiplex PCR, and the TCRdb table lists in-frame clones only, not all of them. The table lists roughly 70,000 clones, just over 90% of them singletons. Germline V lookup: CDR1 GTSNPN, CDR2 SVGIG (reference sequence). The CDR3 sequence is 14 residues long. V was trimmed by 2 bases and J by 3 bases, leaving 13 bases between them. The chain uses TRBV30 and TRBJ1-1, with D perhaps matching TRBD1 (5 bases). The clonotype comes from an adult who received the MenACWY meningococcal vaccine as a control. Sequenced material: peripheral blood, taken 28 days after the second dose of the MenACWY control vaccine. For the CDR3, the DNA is TGTGCCTGGAGTTCGACAGATTACCACACTGAAGCTTTCTTT. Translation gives CAWSSTDYHTEAFF.